A selection of T cell receptor beta chains follows, all from one sample in a study of CD8 T cells in ankylosing spondylitis. MiXCR was run by TCRdb on the 5' RACE reads, yielding one entry per CDR3 protein. This table has around 250,000 distinct CDR3 sequences, 32% appearing once. The sequenced material came from blood, either unsorted or a sorted T cell fraction (not recorded which). The origin of the receptors is a male donor with ankylosing spondylitis or in good health (not recorded which). Both conserved end residues are part of each CDR3. D genes are given only for firm matches. Where a row states a size, it is once, few, many or the class of an expanded clone; other rows omit it.

TRBV6-1	NA	few	TRBJ2-5	CASSRGTLAETQYF	TGTGCCAGCAGCCGGGGAACGCTTGCGGAGACCCAGTACTTC
TRBV29-1	TRBD2	few	TRBJ2-1	CSVVGTSVSSYNEQFF	TGCAGCGTTGTGGGGACTAGCGTGAGCTCCTACAATGAGCAGTTCTTC
TRBV20-1	NA	few	TRBJ2-3	CSARDPASTDTQYF	TGCAGTGCTAGAGATCCGGCGAGCACAGATACGCAGTATTTT
TRBV3-1	NA	NA	TRBJ2-7	CASSTRVGSYEQYF	TGTGCCAGCAGCACCCGTGTGGGATCCTACGAGCAGTACTTC
TRBV6-1	NA	NA	TRBJ2-5	CASSPFSGYQETQYF	TGTGCCAGCAGTCCCTTTAGCGGATACCAAGAGACCCAGTACTTC
TRBV5-1	NA	few	TRBJ2-7	CASSLVDRSSYEQYF	TGCGCCAGCAGCTTGGTGGACAGATCATCCTACGAGCAGTACTTC
TRBV5-1	NA	NA	TRBJ2-1	CASSIDSNYNEQFF	TGCGCCAGCAGCATCGACAGCAATTACAATGAGCAGTTCTTC
TRBV9	NA	NA	TRBJ2-7	CASSVAAASSYEQYF	TGTGCCAGCAGCGTAGCGGCGGCCAGCTCCTACGAGCAGTACTTC
TRBV4-1	NA	few	TRBJ1-2	CASSQRGYGYTF	TGCGCCAGCAGCCAAAGGGGCTATGGCTACACCTTC
TRBV5-5	NA	once	TRBJ2-1	CASSPRSGTSYNEQFF	TGTGCCAGCAGCCCCCGGAGCGGAACGTCCTACAATGAGCAGTTCTTC
TRBV12-3/TRBV12-4	TRBD2	few	TRBJ2-7	CASSRLGLAGGYEQYF	TGTGCCAGCAGCCGTTTGGGACTAGCGGGGGGGTACGAGCAGTACTTC
TRBV20-1	TRBD2	NA	TRBJ2-1	CSAGGALAGRYSYNEQFF	TGCAGTGCTGGGGGGGCACTAGCGGGGCGCTACTCTTACAATGAGCAGTTCTTC
TRBV5-1	NA	NA	TRBJ2-2	CASSEPGAGELFF	TGCGCCAGCAGCGAACCTGGCGCCGGGGAGCTGTTTTTT
TRBV18	NA	NA	TRBJ1-1	CASSPDRQALSTEAFF	TGTGCCAGCTCACCAGACCGACAGGCCCTGAGCACTGAAGCTTTCTTT
TRBV29-1	NA	many	TRBJ2-3	CSADFLGTDTQYF	TGCAGCGCCGATTTCCTCGGCACAGATACGCAGTATTTT
TRBV27	NA	few	TRBJ1-6	CASSLNRVDSPLHF	TGTGCCAGCAGTTTGAACAGGGTGGATTCACCCCTCCACTTT
TRBV5-1	NA	NA	TRBJ2-5	CASKWTVQETQYF	TGCGCCAGCAAGTGGACAGTCCAAGAGACCCAGTACTTC
TRBV6-1	TRBD1	NA	TRBJ1-4	CASKQGAESNEKLFF	TGTGCCAGCAAACAGGGGGCAGAGTCTAATGAAAAACTGTTTTTT
TRBV9	TRBD2	few	TRBJ2-7	CASSGEGGSYEQYF	TGTGCCAGCAGCGGTGAGGGAGGGTCCTACGAGCAGTACTTC
TRBV29-1	NA	few	TRBJ2-1	CSVVLGLSYNEQFF	TGCAGCGTTGTACTCGGCCTCTCCTACAATGAGCAGTTCTTC
TRBV6-5	NA	few	TRBJ1-1	CASSYSDHSQGRGTEAFF	TGTGCCAGCAGTTACTCGGATCATTCACAGGGCAGGGGCACTGAAGCTTTCTTT
TRBV15	NA	NA	TRBJ2-1	CATSRHVGVVDNEQFF	TGTGCCACCAGCAGACATGTCGGGGTCGTGGACAATGAGCAGTTCTTC
TRBV20-1	NA	NA	TRBJ2-3	CSAPTADTQYF	TGCAGTGCCCCTACAGCAGATACGCAGTATTTT
TRBV27	NA	NA	TRBJ2-5	CASSFGWGGEGTQYF	TGTGCCAGCAGCTTTGGATGGGGGGGCGAAGGGACCCAGTACTTC
TRBV6-1	TRBD2	NA	TRBJ2-1	CASRGGTGSYNEQFF	TGTGCCAGCAGGGGGGGGACCGGTTCCTACAATGAGCAGTTCTTC
TRBV4-1	NA	NA	TRBJ1-2	CASSQDRAGDYGYTF	TGCGCCAGCAGCCAAGATAGGGCAGGGGACTATGGCTACACCTTC
TRBV5-1	TRBD1	few	TRBJ2-7	CASSPGQLHEQYF	TGCGCCAGCAGCCCGGGACAGCTCCACGAGCAGTACTTC
TRBV12-3/TRBV12-4	TRBD1	NA	TRBJ2-1	CASNDRGRGEQFF	TGTGCCAGCAATGACAGGGGCCGTGGTGAGCAGTTCTTC
TRBV6-1	NA	NA	TRBJ2-7	CASSEALSHSYEQYF	TGTGCCAGCAGTGAAGCGCTTTCACACTCCTACGAGCAGTACTTC
TRBV20-1	NA	NA	TRBJ2-7	CSIRQWSSYEQYF	TGCAGTATCCGACAGTGGTCAAGCTACGAGCAGTACTTC
TRBV12-3/TRBV12-4	NA	NA	TRBJ1-5	CASSFEDQPQHF	TGTGCCAGCAGTTTCGAAGATCAGCCCCAGCATTTT
TRBV12-3/TRBV12-4	NA	NA	TRBJ2-5	CASSTGTQETQYF	TGTGCCAGCAGCACCGGGACACAAGAGACCCAGTACTTC
TRBV15	NA	NA	TRBJ2-2	CATSRGLDNAGELFF	TGTGCCACCAGCAGAGGATTAGACAACGCCGGGGAGCTGTTTTTT
TRBV15	TRBD2	NA	TRBJ2-3	CATSRGYQRETSTDTQYF	TGTGCCACCAGCAGGGGTTATCAGCGGGAAACTAGCACAGATACGCAGTATTTT
TRBV15	NA	few	TRBJ2-1	CATRPGIPGGEQFF	TGTGCCACCAGGCCGGGTATCCCTGGGGGTGAGCAGTTCTTC
TRBV10-3	NA	NA	TRBJ2-7	CAVQGTDEQYF	TGTGCCGTACAGGGAACCGACGAGCAGTACTTC
TRBV12-3/TRBV12-4	NA	few	TRBJ2-5	CASGEETQYF	TGTGCCAGTGGGGAAGAGACCCAGTACTTC
TRBV29-1	TRBD2	NA	TRBJ2-3	CSVESRGVTDTQYF	TGCAGCGTTGAATCGCGGGGGGTCACAGATACGCAGTATTTT
TRBV10-2	NA	few	TRBJ2-7	CASSETRWEQYF	TGCGCCAGCAGTGAGACACGTTGGGAGCAGTACTTC
TRBV5-1	NA	few	TRBJ1-2	CASIILRVGYTF	TGCGCCAGCATCATACTCAGGGTTGGCTACACCTTC
TRBV5-1	NA	few	TRBJ2-1	CASSLGGGGDYNEQFF	TGCGCCAGCAGCTTGGGGGGAGGCGGGGACTACAATGAGCAGTTCTTC
TRBV5-1	NA	few	TRBJ1-2	CASSLEAPPYGYTF	TGCGCCAGCAGCTTGGAAGCCCCTCCATATGGCTACACCTTC